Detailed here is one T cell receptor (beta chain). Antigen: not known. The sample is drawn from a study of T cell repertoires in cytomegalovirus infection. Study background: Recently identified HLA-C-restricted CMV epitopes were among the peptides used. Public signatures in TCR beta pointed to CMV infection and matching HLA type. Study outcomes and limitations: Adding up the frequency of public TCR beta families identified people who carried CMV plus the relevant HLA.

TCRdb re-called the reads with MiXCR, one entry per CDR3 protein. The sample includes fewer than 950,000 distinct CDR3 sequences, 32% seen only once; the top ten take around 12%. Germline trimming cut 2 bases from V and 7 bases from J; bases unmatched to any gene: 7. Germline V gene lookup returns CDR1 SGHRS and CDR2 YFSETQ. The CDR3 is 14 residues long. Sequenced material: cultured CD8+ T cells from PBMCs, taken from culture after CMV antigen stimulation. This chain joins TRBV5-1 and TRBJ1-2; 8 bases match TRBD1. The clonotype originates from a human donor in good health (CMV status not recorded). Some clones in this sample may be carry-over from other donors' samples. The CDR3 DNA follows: TGCGCCAGCAGCTTACCGGACAGGGAGGCTGGCTACACCTTC. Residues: CASSLPDREAGYTF.